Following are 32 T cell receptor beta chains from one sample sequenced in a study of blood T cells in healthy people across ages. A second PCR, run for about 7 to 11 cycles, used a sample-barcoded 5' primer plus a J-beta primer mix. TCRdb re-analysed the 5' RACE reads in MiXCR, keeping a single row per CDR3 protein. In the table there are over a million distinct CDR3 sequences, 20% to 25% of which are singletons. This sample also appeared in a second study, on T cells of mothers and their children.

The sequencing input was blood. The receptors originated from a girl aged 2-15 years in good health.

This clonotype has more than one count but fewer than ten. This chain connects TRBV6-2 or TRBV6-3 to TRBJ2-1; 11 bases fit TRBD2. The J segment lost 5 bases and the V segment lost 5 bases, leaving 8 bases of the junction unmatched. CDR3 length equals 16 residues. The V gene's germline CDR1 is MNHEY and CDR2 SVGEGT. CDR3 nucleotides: TGTGCCAGCAGTGACCGACGTAGCGGGGGGGACAATGAGCAGTTCTTC. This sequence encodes CASSDRRSGGDNEQFF.

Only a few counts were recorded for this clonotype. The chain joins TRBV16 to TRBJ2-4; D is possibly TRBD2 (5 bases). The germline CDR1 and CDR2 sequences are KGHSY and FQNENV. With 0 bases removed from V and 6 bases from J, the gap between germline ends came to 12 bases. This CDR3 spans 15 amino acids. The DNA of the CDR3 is TGTGCCAGCAGCCAATCGGAAGGGAGAGGAAACATTCAGTACTTC. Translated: CASSQSEGRGNIQYF. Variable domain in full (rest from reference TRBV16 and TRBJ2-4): GEEVAQTPKHLVRGEGQKAKLYCAPIKGHSYVFWYQQVLKNEFKFLISFQNENVFDETGMPKERFSAKCLPNSPCSLEIQATKLEDSAVYFCASSQSEGRGNIQYFGAGTRLSVL.

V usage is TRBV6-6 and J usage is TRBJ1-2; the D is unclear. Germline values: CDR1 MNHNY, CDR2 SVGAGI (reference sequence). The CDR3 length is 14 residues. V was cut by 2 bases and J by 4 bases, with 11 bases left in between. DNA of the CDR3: TGTGCCAGCAGTTACGATTCCAACTCCTATGGCTACACCTTC. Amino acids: CASSYDSNSYGYTF.

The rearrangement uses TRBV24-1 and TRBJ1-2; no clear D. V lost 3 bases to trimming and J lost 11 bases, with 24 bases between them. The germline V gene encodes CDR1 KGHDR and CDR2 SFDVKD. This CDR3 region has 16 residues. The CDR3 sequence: CATSDAVAGATIGYTF. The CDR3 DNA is TGTGCCACCAGTGATGCTGTTGCAGGTGCGACTATCGGGTACACCTTC.

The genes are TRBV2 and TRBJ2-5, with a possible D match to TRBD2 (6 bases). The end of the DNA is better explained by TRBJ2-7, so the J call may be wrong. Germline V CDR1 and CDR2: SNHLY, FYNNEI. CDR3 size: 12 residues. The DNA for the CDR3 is TGTGCCACAGGACTACTCGGGCCCGAGCAGTACTTC. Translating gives CATGLLGPEQYF.

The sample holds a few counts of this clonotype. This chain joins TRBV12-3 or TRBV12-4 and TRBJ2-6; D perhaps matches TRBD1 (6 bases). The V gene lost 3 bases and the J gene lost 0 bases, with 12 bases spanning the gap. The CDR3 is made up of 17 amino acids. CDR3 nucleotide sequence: TGTGCCAGCAGTTTTGGGGGCAGGGGCTCTGGGGCCAACGTCCTGACTTTC. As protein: CASSFGGRGSGANVLTF.

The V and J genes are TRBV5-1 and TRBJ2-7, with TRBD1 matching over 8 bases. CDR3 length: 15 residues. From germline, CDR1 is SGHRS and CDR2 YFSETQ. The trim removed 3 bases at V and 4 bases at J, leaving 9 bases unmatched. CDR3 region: CASSSWTGTVYEQYF. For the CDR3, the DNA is TGCGCCAGCAGCTCCTGGACAGGGACGGTATACGAGCAGTACTTC.

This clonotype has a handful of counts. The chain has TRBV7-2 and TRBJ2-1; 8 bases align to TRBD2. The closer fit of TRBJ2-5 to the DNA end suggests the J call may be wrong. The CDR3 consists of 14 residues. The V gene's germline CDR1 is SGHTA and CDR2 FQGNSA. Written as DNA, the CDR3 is TGTGCCAGCAGCTTAGTGCGGGAGGAAGAGACCCAGTACTTC. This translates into CASSLVREEETQYF.

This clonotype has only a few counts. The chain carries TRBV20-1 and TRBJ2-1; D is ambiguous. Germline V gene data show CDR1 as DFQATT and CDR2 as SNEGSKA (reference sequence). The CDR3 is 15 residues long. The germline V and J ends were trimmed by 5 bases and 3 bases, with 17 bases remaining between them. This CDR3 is CSASLRPPGYNEQFF. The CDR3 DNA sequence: TGCAGTGCTTCCCTTCGGCCGCCGGGCTACAATGAGCAGTTCTTC.

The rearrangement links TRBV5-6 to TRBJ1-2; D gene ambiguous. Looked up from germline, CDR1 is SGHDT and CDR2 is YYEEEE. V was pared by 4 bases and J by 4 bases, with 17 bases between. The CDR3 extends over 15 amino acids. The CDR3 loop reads CASSREEALGYGYTF. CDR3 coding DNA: TGTGCCAGCAGCCGGGAGGAGGCCCTTGGCTATGGCTACACCTTC.

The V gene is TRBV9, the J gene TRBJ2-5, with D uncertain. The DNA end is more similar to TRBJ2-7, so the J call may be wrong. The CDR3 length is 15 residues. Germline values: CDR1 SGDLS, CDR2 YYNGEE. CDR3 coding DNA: TGTGCCAGCAGCGTAGGTTCCGAGAATGCCTACGAGCAGTACTTC. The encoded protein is CASSVGSENAYEQYF.

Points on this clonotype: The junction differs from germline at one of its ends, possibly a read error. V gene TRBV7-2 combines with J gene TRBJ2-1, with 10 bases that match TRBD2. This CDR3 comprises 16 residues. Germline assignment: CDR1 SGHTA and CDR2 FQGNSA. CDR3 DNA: TGTGCCAGCAGCCACACTAGCGGGGCCCCGAGAAATGGGCAGTTCTTC. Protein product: CASSHTSGAPRNGQFF.

CDR3: CASSEFDRPLANYGYTF. Here the CDR3 DNA reads TGTGCCAGCAGTGAATTCGACAGACCGCTTGCTAACTATGGCTACACCTTC. The chain employs TRBV25-1 and TRBJ1-2, with D perhaps matching TRBD1 (5 bases). V lost 1 base and J 0 bases, leaving 15 bases between the germline ends. The V gene's germline CDR1 is MGHDK and CDR2 SYGVNS. This CDR3 has 17 residues.

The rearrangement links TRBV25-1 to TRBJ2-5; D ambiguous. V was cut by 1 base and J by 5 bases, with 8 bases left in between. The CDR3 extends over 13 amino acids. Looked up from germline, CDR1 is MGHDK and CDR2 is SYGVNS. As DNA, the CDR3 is TGTGCCAGCAGTGAATTGAGCGAGGAGACCCAGTACTTC. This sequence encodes CASSELSEETQYF. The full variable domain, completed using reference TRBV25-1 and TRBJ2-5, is EADIYQTPRYLVIGTGKKITLECSQTMGHDKMYWYQQDPGMELHLIHYSYGVNSTEKGDLSSESTVSRIRTEHFPLTLESARPSHTSQYLCASSELSEETQYFGPGTRLLVL.

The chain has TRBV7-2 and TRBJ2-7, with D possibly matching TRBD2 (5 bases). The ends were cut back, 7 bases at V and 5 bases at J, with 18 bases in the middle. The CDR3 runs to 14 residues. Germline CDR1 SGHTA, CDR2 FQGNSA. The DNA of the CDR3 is TGTGCCAGCAACCACGGCGGGTCAAGTAACGAGCAGTACTTC. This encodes CASNHGGSSNEQYF.

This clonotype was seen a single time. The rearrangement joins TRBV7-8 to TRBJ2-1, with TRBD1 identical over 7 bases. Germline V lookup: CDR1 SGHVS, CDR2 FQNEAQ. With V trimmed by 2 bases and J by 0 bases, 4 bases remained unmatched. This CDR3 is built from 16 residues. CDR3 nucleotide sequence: TGTGCCAGCAGCTTAAAGTGGACAGGCTCCTACAATGAGCAGTTCTTC. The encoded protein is CASSLKWTGSYNEQFF.

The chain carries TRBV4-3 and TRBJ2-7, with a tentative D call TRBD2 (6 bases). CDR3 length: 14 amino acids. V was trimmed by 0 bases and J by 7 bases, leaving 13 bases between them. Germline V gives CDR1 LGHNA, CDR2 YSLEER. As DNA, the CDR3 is TGCGCCAGCAGCCAAGATCGCGGGGTAATAGAGCAGTACTTC. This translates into CASSQDRGVIEQYF.

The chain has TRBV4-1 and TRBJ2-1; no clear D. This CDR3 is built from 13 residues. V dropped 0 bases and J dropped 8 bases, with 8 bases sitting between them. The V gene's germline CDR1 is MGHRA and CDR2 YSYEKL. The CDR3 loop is CASSQDRYDEQFF. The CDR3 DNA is TGCGCCAGCAGCCAAGATAGATACGATGAGCAGTTCTTC.

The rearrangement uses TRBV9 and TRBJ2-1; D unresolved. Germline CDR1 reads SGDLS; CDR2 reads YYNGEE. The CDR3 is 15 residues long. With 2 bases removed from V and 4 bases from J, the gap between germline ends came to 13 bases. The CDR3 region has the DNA TGTGCCAGCAGCGTTGGTATACAATTTTACAATGAGCAGTTCTTC. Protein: CASSVGIQFYNEQFF.

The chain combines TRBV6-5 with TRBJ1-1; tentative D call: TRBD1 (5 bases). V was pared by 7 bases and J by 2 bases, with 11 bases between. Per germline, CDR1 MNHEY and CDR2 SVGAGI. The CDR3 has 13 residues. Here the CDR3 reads CASTLTANTEAFF. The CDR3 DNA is TGTGCCAGCACGTTGACAGCAAACACTGAAGCTTTCTTT.

For the CDR3, the DNA is TGTGCCAGCAGTTTCTCCCTAAGTCCAGAGACCCAGTACTTC. Its protein product is CASSFSLSPETQYF. The rearrangement links TRBV12-3 or TRBV12-4 to TRBJ2-5; D gene uncertain. The V gene lost 3 bases and the J gene lost 4 bases, with 12 bases spanning the gap. The CDR3 loop spans 14 amino acids.

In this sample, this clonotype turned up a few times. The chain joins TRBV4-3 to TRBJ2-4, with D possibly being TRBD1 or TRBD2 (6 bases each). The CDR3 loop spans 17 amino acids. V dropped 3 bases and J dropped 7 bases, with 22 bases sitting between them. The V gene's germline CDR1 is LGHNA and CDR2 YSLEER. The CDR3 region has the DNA TGCGCCAGCAGCCACCTCCTTGGGGGCGGGGCGGGGAACATTCAGTACTTC. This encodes CASSHLLGGGAGNIQYF.

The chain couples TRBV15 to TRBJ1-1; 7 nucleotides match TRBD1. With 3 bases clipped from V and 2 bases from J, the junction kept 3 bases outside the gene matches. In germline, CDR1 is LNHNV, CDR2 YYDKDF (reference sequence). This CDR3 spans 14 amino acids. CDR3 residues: CATSSWDRNTEAFF. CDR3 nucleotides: TGTGCCACCAGCAGTTGGGACAGAAACACTGAAGCTTTCTTT.

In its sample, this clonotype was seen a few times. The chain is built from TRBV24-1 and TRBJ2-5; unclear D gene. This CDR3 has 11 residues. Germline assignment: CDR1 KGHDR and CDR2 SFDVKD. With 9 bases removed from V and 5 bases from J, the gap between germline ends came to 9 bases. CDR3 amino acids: CATGSEETQYF. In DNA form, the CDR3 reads TGTGCCACCGGATCGGAGGAGACCCAGTACTTC.

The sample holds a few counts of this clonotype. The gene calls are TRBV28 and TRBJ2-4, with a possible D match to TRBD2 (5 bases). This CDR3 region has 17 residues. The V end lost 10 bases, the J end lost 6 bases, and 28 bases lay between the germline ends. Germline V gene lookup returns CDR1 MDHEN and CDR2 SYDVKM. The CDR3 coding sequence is TGTGCCACGGGCCCTTTGCGTGCATTCGAACTAGGAAACATTCAGTACTTC. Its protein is CATGPLRAFELGNIQYF.

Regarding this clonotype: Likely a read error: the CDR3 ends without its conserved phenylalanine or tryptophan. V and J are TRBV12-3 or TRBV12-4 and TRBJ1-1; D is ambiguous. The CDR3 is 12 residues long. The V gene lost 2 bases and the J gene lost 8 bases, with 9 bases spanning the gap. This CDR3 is CASSLSPPEAFS. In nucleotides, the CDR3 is TGTGCCAGCAGTTTAAGTCCACCCGAAGCTTTCTCT.

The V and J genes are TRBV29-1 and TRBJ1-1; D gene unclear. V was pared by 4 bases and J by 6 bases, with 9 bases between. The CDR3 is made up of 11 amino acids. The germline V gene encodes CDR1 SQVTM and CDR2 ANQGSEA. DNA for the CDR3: TGCAGCGTTGGTGGGATTGCTGAAGCTTTCTTT. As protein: CSVGGIAEAFF. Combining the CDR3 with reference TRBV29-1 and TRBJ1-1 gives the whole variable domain SAVISQKPSRDICQRGTSLTIQCQVDSQVTMMFWYRQQPGQSLTLIATANQGSEATYESGFVIDKFPISRPNLTFSTLTVSNMSPEDSSIYLCSVGGIAEAFFGQGTRLTVV.

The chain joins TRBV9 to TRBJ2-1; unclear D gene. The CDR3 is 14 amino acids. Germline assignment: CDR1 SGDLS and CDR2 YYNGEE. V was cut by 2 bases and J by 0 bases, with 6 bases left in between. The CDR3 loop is CASSVPGSYNEQFF. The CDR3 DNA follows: TGTGCCAGCAGCGTTCCGGGCTCCTACAATGAGCAGTTCTTC.

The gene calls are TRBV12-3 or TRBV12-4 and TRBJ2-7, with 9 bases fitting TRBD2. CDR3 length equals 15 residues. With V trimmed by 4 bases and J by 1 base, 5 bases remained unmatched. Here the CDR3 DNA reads TGTGCCAGCAGTTATCGCGGGGGGGCGTCCTACGAGCAGTACTTC. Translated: CASSYRGGASYEQYF.

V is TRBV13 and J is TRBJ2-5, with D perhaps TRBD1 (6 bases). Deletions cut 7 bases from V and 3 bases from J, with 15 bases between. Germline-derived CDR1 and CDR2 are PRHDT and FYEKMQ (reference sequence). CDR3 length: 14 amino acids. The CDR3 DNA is TGTGCCAGCAACGGACAGCCCACGAAAGAGACCCAGTACTTC. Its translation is CASNGQPTKETQYF.

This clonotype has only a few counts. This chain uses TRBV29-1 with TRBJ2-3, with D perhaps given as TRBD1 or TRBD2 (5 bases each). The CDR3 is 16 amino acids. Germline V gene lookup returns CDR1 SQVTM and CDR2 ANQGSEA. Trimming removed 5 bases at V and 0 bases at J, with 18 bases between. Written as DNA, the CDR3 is TGCAGCGTTCTCTCCGGGACGGTGACTAGCACAGATACGCAGTATTTT. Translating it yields CSVLSGTVTSTDTQYF.

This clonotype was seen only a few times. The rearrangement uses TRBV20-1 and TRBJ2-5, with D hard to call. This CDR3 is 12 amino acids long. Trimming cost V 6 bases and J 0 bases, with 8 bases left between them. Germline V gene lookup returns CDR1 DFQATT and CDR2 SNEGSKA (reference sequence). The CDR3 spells CSAINNQETQYF. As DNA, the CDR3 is TGCAGTGCAATCAACAACCAAGAGACCCAGTACTTC.